This entry lists 20 T cell receptor beta chains sequenced from one sample in a study of Graves' ophthalmopathy and Graves' hyperthyroidism. Investigators amplified TCR beta CDR3 regions from RNA transcripts. Investigators did first-round RT-PCR with HTBI primers, then second-round multiplex PCR. TCRdb passed the multiplex PCR reads through MiXCR, listing each CDR3 protein once. The sample lists hundreds of thousands of distinct CDR3 sequences, roughly 41% seen once, with roughly 46% in the top ten. Sequenced: peripheral blood. These receptor sequences come from an adult man with Graves' ophthalmopathy.

This clonotype was detected ten times or more. J is TRBJ2-2 and V is TRBV7-2, with 10 bases aligning to TRBD2. The trim removed 4 bases at V and 3 bases at J, leaving 5 bases unmatched. Per the germline V gene, CDR1 is SGHTA and CDR2 is FQGNSA. The CDR3 length is 16 residues. CDR3 protein: CASSSSSGRDTGELFF. The CDR3 DNA is TGTGCCAGCAGCTCTTCCAGCGGGAGGGACACCGGGGAGCTGTTTTTT.

At least ten counts were recorded for this clonotype. The V and J genes are TRBV20-1 and TRBJ2-6; D is uncertain. This CDR3 is built from 13 residues. The germline V and J ends were trimmed by 8 bases and 0 bases, with 8 bases remaining between them. Germline V gene lookup returns CDR1 DFQATT and CDR2 SNEGSKA (reference sequence). Here the CDR3 DNA reads TGCAGTTGTGGGGACTCTGGGGCCAACGTCCTGACTTTC. Translated, it gives CSCGDSGANVLTF.

The chain couples TRBV25-1 to TRBJ1-6; D ambiguous. This CDR3 spans 13 amino acids. V shed 6 bases and J shed 13 bases, with 16 bases lying between them. Germline V gene sequence: CDR1 MGHDK, CDR2 SYGVNS. The chain's CDR3 is CASSVEAGGPLHF. In DNA, the CDR3 is TGTGCCAGCAGCGTTGAAGCGGGTGGTCCCCTCCACTTT.

Worth noting for this clonotype: Here the CDR3 omits its conserved ending phenylalanine or tryptophan, so a read error is the likely source. No DNA is shown, since the ends of the CDR3 on it are uncertain; the CDR3 is the one TCRdb lists. This chain links TRBV6-6 with TRBJ2-5; TRBD1 reflects the table's D call only, with no check against the DNA. The germline gives CDR1 MNHNY, CDR2 SVGAGI (reference sequence). The CDR3 is 10 residues long, ends included. This CDR3 reads CASSYSYGDH.

This clonotype has a single count. The junction shows a germline mismatch at one end, possibly a read error. V usage is TRBV12-3 or TRBV12-4 and J usage is TRBJ1-4; D is undetermined. There are 8 residues in the CDR3. CDR3 sequence reads: CASSLSGF. The CDR3 nucleotides are TGTGCCAGCAGTTTGTCGGGGTTT.

This clonotype has just a few counts. The chain's CDR3 is CASSPMGQGPIQETQYF. The CDR3 bases are TGCGCCAGCAGCCCCATGGGCCAGGGGCCGATTCAAGAGACCCAGTACTTC. The chain uses TRBV4-1 and TRBJ2-5, with D maybe TRBD1 (6 bases). The CDR3 has 17 amino acids. The germline V gene has CDR1 MGHRA and CDR2 YSYEKL. The V gene lost 4 bases and the J gene lost 2 bases, with 20 bases spanning the gap.

V and J are TRBV7-9 and TRBJ2-2; possibly TRBD2 for D (6 bases). V was shortened by 7 bases and J by 0 bases, with 15 bases between the two germline ends. The CDR3 contains 16 residues. Looked up from germline, CDR1 is SEHNR and CDR2 is FQNEAQ (reference sequence). This CDR3 reads CASTPRGGANTGELFF. In nucleotides, the CDR3 is TGTGCCAGCACCCCTAGGGGCGGGGCGAACACCGGGGAGCTGTTTTTT.

This rearrangement joins TRBV25-1 to TRBJ1-4, with TRBD1 matching 8 bases. The J segment lost 3 bases and the V segment lost 8 bases, leaving 5 bases of the junction unmatched. CDR1 MGHDK and CDR2 SYGVNS come from the germline V gene. This CDR3 comprises 14 residues. In DNA form, the CDR3 reads TGTGCCAGCGTGACGACAGGGGCTAATGAAAAACTGTTTTTT. Translated, it gives CASVTTGANEKLFF.

V is TRBV11-2 and J is TRBJ2-5; 7 nucleotides match TRBD1. Germline CDR1 reads SGHAT; CDR2 reads FQNNGV. Trimming removed 3 bases from V and 0 bases from J; junction bases left unmatched: 4. The CDR3 consists of 15 residues. CDR3 bases: TGTGCCAGCAGCTTCTCGACAGGGTACCAAGAGACCCAGTACTTC. This codes for CASSFSTGYQETQYF. The variable domain in full, with the rest retrieved from reference TRBV11-2 and TRBJ2-5, is EAGVAQSPRYKIIEKRQSVAFWCNPISGHATLYWYQQILGQGPKLLIQFQNNGVVDDSQLPKDRFSAERLKGVDSTLKIQPAKLEDSAVYLCASSFSTGYQETQYFGPGTRLLVL.

This clonotype was observed at least ten times. The chain joins TRBV7-2 to TRBJ1-2, with D unresolved. Trimming stripped 5 bases from V and 4 bases from J, with 14 bases between. The germline gives CDR1 SGHTA, CDR2 FQGNSA. This CDR3 is 14 amino acids long. DNA for the CDR3: TGTGCCAGCAGCCCCCCGCGCGGAAGCTATGGCTACACCTTC. Amino acid sequence: CASSPPRGSYGYTF.

This clonotype came up many times. The genes are TRBV19 and TRBJ1-5; 7 bases agree with TRBD1. This CDR3 has 15 residues. CDR1 and CDR2 from the germline V gene are LNHDA and SQIVND (reference sequence). V shed 6 bases, J shed 6 bases, and the junction held 11 bases outside the gene matches. This CDR3 is CASSLETGMGQPQHF. The CDR3 DNA reads TGTGCCAGTAGCCTCGAGACAGGGATGGGTCAGCCCCAGCATTTT. The whole variable domain, filled in from reference TRBV19 and TRBJ1-5, reads DGGITQSPKYLFRKEGQNVTLSCEQNLNHDAMYWYRQDPGQGLRLIYYSQIVNDFQKGDIAEGYSVSREKKESFPLTVTSAQKNPTAFYLCASSLETGMGQPQHFGDGTRLSIL.

A word on this clonotype: A single base separates this from a much larger clone, so it may be a read error. V usage is TRBV15 and J usage is TRBJ1-5; D is possibly TRBD1 (6 bases). V was trimmed by 2 bases and J by 3 bases, leaving 11 bases between them. Germline lookup yields CDR1 LNHNV and CDR2 YYDKDF (reference sequence). The CDR3 extends over 15 amino acids. CDR3 in DNA: TGTGCCACCAGCAGACGGGGGCTCGTCAATCAGCCCCAGCATTTT. Translating it yields CATSRRGLVNQPQHF.

The V gene is TRBV14, the J gene TRBJ1-4, with TRBD1 as a possible D gene (5 bases). The CDR3 sequence is 12 residues long. The V end lost 6 bases, the J end lost 12 bases, and 14 bases lay between the germline ends. In germline, CDR1 is SGHDN, CDR2 FVKESK. The CDR3 bases are TGTGCCAGCAGTGGAGAGGGGCGGGAACTGTTTTTT. Translation: CASSGEGRELFF. The full variable domain, completed using reference TRBV14 and TRBJ1-4, is EAGVTQFPSHSVIEKGQTVTLRCDPISGHDNLYWYRRVMGKEIKFLLHFVKESKQDESGMPNNRFLAERTGGTYSTLKVQPAELEDSGVYFCASSGEGRELFFGSGTQLSVL.

Note on this clonotype: The CDR3 does not end in the conserved phenylalanine or tryptophan, so this is likely a read error. The chain links TRBV20-1 to TRBJ1-4, with D tentatively TRBD1 (5 bases). CDR3 length equals 13 residues. The germline V gene has CDR1 DFQATT and CDR2 SNEGSKA (reference sequence). V was cut by 4 bases and J by 6 bases, with 12 bases left in between. The CDR3 coding sequence is TGCAGTGCTACGGGACTGGGGGATGAAAAACTGTTTTTG. Its protein is CSATGLGDEKLFL.

The chain couples TRBV25-1 to TRBJ1-4; D ambiguous. V lost 3 bases and J lost 8, with 16 bases in between. The CDR3 contains 15 residues. The V gene's germline CDR1 is MGHDK and CDR2 SYGVNS. CDR3 coding DNA: TGTGCCAGCAGTGATAGTGCCGGGGATAGGGAAAAACTGTTTTTT. It codes for CASSDSAGDREKLFF.

This clonotype has only a few counts. The chain links TRBV5-1 to TRBJ1-2; TRBD1 matches 7 bases. This CDR3 comprises 14 residues. With 3 bases clipped from V and 4 bases from J, the junction kept 6 bases outside the gene matches. Germline CDR1 is SGHRS and CDR2 is YFSETQ. CDR3 DNA: TGCGCCAGCAGCTGGGGACAGACCGTCTATGGCTACACCTTC. It translates to CASSWGQTVYGYTF.

A note on this clonotype: A junction end diverges from the germline sequence, so it may reflect a read error. This chain uses TRBV2 with TRBJ1-1; D is uncertain. The CDR3 runs to 13 residues. From germline, CDR1 is SNHLY and CDR2 FYNNEI. The CDR3 nucleotides are TGTGCCAGCAGTGTACCCCCGAACACTAAAGCTTTCTTT. Translated: CASSVPPNTKAFF.

In nucleotides, the CDR3 is TGTGCCAGCAAATCCCCGGGGTTCTACGAGCAGTACTTC. It codes for CASKSPGFYEQYF. This chain connects TRBV12-3 or TRBV12-4 to TRBJ2-7; a weak D match, TRBD2 (5 bases). V dropped 7 bases and J dropped 3 bases, with 13 bases sitting between them. The CDR3 spans 13 residues.

The chain carries TRBV7-9 and TRBJ1-2; 7 positions match TRBD1. V lost 4 bases to trimming and J lost 6 bases; unmatched junction nucleotides: 2. Germline-derived CDR1 and CDR2 are SEHNR and FQNEAQ (reference sequence). The CDR3 is 12 residues long. The CDR3 sequence is CASSSDRNGYTF. The CDR3 coding sequence is TGTGCCAGCAGCTCGGACAGGAATGGCTACACCTTC. Full variable domain (missing parts from reference TRBV7-9 and TRBJ1-2): DTGVSQNPRHKITKRGQNVTFRCDPISEHNRLYWYRQTLGQGPEFLTYFQNEAQLEKSRLLSDRFSAERPKGSFSTLEIQRTEQGDSAMYLCASSSDRNGYTFGSGTRLTVV.

The chain is built from TRBV19 and TRBJ2-7; 11 nucleotides agree with TRBD1. Germline V gene data show CDR1 as LNHDA and CDR2 as SQIVND (reference sequence). V was clipped by 4 bases and J by 3 bases; unmatched bases: 8. The CDR3 totals 16 residues. In DNA, the CDR3 is TGTGCCAGTAGTACCTCGGGACAGGGGGTTATCTACGAGCAGTACTTC. Translating it yields CASSTSGQGVIYEQYF.